This is a list of T cell receptor beta chains from one sample in a study of blood T cell repertoires in COVID-19. Clones were read by immunoSEQ multiplex PCR, and TCRdb kept only the in-frame ones, dropping some. The sample includes roughly 150,000 clones, about four fifths of them seen just once. Source material: peripheral blood. Receptors were obtained from a woman older than 75 with active or convalescent COVID-19. Each CDR3 is given with its conserved first and last residue. A D gene is named only where the DNA matches it firmly. Not every row has a clone size; where given, it reads once, few, many or a size class.

>once|TRBV4-1|NA|TRBJ2-4
TGCGCCAGCAGCCAAGATAAAGGGCGCGGACTAGCCAAAAACATTCAGTACTTC
CASSQDKGRGLAKNIQYF
>NA|TRBV19|TRBD1|TRBJ2-5
TGTGCCAGTAGTACCGGGACAGGGCTGGGTGAGACCCAGTACTTC
CASSTGTGLGETQYF
>NA|TRBV18|TRBD1|TRBJ1-6
TGTGCCAGCTCACCACTCGGGACAGGGAACAGAAATTCACCCCTCCACTTT
CASSPLGTGNRNSPLHF
>NA|TRBV7-9|NA|TRBJ1-5
TGTGCCAGCAGCCCCGAGGGAAAGGTGGGTCAGCCCCAGCATTTT
CASSPEGKVGQPQHF
>NA|TRBV30|NA|TRBJ1-6
TGTGCCTGGCGAGAAACAGGGTATTCACCCCTCCACTTT
CAWRETGYSPLHF
>many|TRBV6-1|NA|TRBJ2-3
TGTGCCAGCAGTGAAGTCGGCAGGGTGATAGATACGCAGTATTTT
CASSEVGRVIDTQYF
>NA|TRBV9|TRBD2|TRBJ2-3
TGTGCCAGCAGCCCTAGCGGGAGGGCCTTAGATACGCAGTATTTT
CASSPSGRALDTQYF
>NA|TRBV14|NA|TRBJ1-3
TGTGCCAGCAGCCCCATGGACAGTCTATATCTTGGAAACACCATATATTTT
CASSPMDSLYLGNTIYF
>NA|TRBV19|NA|TRBJ1-5
TGTGCCAGTAGTATCATCGGACTTTCAAAACCCCAGCCCCAGCATTTT
CASSIIGLSKPQPQHF
>few|TRBV18|NA|TRBJ1-1
TGTGCCAGCTCAGGACAGAACACTGAAGCTTTCTTT
CASSGQNTEAFF
>NA|TRBV5-1|NA|TRBJ2-7
TGCGCCAGCAGTTCGATGCAGGGCAAATACGAGCAGTACTTC
CASSSMQGKYEQYF
>NA|TRBV5-4|TRBD2|TRBJ2-5
TGTGCCAGCAGTTCGACTAGCGGGAGTGAACAAGAGACCCAGTACTTC
CASSSTSGSEQETQYF
>once|TRBV5-1|TRBD1|TRBJ1-4
TGCGCCAGCAGCCAGGGGGCAGGTAATGAAAAACTGTTTTTT
CASSQGAGNEKLFF
>NA|TRBV6-1|NA|TRBJ1-2
TGTGCCAGCAGTGAATTGTCAGGGTATGGCTACACCTTC
CASSELSGYGYTF
>NA|TRBV5-1|NA|TRBJ1-4
TGCGCCAGCAGCTTTCGGGCTAATGAAAAACTGTTTTTT
CASSFRANEKLFF
>few|TRBV5-1|TRBD1|TRBJ1-1
TGCGCCAGCAGCTCTCCCCTTGGACAGGAGGACACTGAAGCTTTCTTT
CASSSPLGQEDTEAFF
>NA|TRBV5-4|TRBD2|TRBJ2-7
TGTGCCAGCAGCTTGGGACTAGCGGGAGGGCCTTTCGAGCAGTACTTC
CASSLGLAGGPFEQYF
>few|TRBV28|NA|TRBJ2-4
TGTGCCAGCAGTTTGGGTCGGGGACTTAAAAACATTCAGTACTTC
CASSLGRGLKNIQYF
>NA|TRBV2|NA|TRBJ1-1
TGTGCCAGCAGTGAATATTCCGGGATCAGGGCTTTCTTT
CASSEYSGIRAFF
>NA|TRBV28|NA|TRBJ1-1
TGTGCCAGCAGTTTGGCAGGGTATGCGGACACTGAAGCTTTCTTT
CASSLAGYADTEAFF
>NA|TRBV5-1|NA|TRBJ1-2
TGCGCCAGCAGCTTTGGGGGCGTAAACTATGGCTACACCTTC
CASSFGGVNYGYTF
>NA|TRBV19|NA|TRBJ1-1
TGTGCCAGTAGTATATCTGGGAGGAACACTGAAGCTTTCTTT
CASSISGRNTEAFF
>NA|TRBV19|TRBD1|TRBJ1-1
TGTGCCAGCTACAGGGGGGCTGAAGCTTTCTTT
CASYRGAEAFF
>few|TRBV9|NA|TRBJ1-1
TGTGCCAGCAGCCCGACAATTATGAACACTGAAGCTTTCTTT
CASSPTIMNTEAFF
>NA|TRBV18|NA|TRBJ1-4
TGTGCCAGCTCACCTATTAGGACAGAAAATAATGAAAAACTGTTTTTT
CASSPIRTENNEKLFF
>NA|TRBV7-2|NA|TRBJ2-7
TGTGCCAGCAGCAGAGGACAGATTCCGACCTACGAGCAGTACTTC
CASSRGQIPTYEQYF
>NA|TRBV19|NA|TRBJ1-2
TGTGCCAGTAGTGGACAGAAGGGGCCCCTCTATGGCTACACCTTC
CASSGQKGPLYGYTF
>NA|TRBV6-1|NA|TRBJ2-7
TGTGCCAGCAGTCCCGGGATCTACGAGCAGTACTTC
CASSPGIYEQYF
>NA|TRBV6-1|NA|TRBJ1-1
TGTGCCAGCAGTGATGGACTGAGCACTGAAGCTTTCTTT
CASSDGLSTEAFF
>NA|TRBV28|NA|TRBJ1-1
TGTGCCAGCAGCTTAGTTGCAGGGTTAGTAAACACTGAAGCTTTCTTT
CASSLVAGLVNTEAFF
>NA|TRBV30|NA|TRBJ2-7
TGTACCTGGAGTAACAGGGTCGAGCAGTACTTC
CTWSNRVEQYF
>NA|TRBV5-1|NA|TRBJ2-6
TGCGCCAGCAGCTTTGTCTTCAGGATTTCGGCCCCCACTGGGGCCAACGTCCTGACTTTC
CASSFVFRISAPTGANVLTF
>NA|TRBV20-1|NA|TRBJ2-1
TGCAGTGCCGATAGCGGCAATGAGCAGTTCTTC
CSADSGNEQFF
>NA|TRBV5-1|TRBD1|TRBJ1-5
TGCGCCAGCAGCCCTGGACAGGCCGATCAGCCCCAGCATTTT
CASSPGQADQPQHF
>NA|TRBV6-5|NA|TRBJ1-5
TGTGCCAGCAGTCCCTTGGGGAGGGGCAATCAGCCCCAGCATTTT
CASSPLGRGNQPQHF
>NA|TRBV20-1|TRBD1|TRBJ2-7
TGCAGTACGACAGGGTCACACGAGCAGTACTTC
CSTTGSHEQYF
>NA|TRBV6-6|TRBD1|TRBJ1-5
TGTGCCAGCAGTTACCCGACAGGGAGCAATCAGCCCCAGCATTTT
CASSYPTGSNQPQHF
>NA|TRBV15|NA|TRBJ2-5
TGTGCCACCGCCTTCCAGCAGGTCGAAGAGACCCAGTACTTC
CATAFQQVEETQYF
>once|TRBV18|NA|TRBJ2-1
TGTGCCAGCTCCCCTAGGGACGGGAGCTCCTACAATGAGCAGTTCTTC
CASSPRDGSSYNEQFF
>NA|TRBV5-1|NA|TRBJ1-1
TGCGCCAGCAGCTCAACGACTCAGAACACTGAAGCTTTCTTT
CASSSTTQNTEAFF
>NA|TRBV6-5|TRBD2|TRBJ2-1
TGTGCCAGCAGTATTGGACTAGGGTCCAATGAGCAGTTCTTC
CASSIGLGSNEQFF
>once|TRBV28|NA|TRBJ1-2
TGTGCCAGCAGTCTAAAGGGGGGGACTAACTATGGCTACACCTTC
CASSLKGGTNYGYTF
>NA|TRBV19|NA|TRBJ1-6
TGTGCCAGTAGTATTGGCGGAAATTCACCCCTCCACTTT
CASSIGGNSPLHF